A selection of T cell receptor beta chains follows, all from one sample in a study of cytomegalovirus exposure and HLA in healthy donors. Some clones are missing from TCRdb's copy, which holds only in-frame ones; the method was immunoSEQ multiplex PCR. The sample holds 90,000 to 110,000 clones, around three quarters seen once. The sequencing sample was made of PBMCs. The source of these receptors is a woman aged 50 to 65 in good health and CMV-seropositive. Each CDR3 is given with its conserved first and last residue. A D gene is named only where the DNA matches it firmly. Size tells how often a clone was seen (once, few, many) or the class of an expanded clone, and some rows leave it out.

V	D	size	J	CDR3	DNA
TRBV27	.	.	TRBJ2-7	CASSPSGVEQYF	TGTGCCAGCAGTCCATCAGGGGTTGAGCAGTACTTC
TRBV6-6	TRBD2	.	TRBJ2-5	CASSPSSGDQETQYF	TGTGCCAGCAGCCCGAGTAGCGGGGACCAAGAGACCCAGTACTTC
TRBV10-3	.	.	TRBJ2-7	CAISELDSRNEQYF	TGTGCCATCAGTGAGCTGGACAGTAGAAACGAGCAGTACTTC
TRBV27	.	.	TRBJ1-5	CASSLLASLGNQPQHF	TGTGCCAGCAGTTTATTGGCTTCCTTGGGCAATCAGCCCCAGCATTTT
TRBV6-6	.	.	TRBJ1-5	CASSSHRENQPQHF	TGTGCCAGCAGTTCCCACCGAGAGAATCAGCCCCAGCATTTT
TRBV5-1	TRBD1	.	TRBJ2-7	CASSLVAGGLEQYF	TGCGCCAGCAGCTTGGTGGCAGGGGGTCTCGAGCAGTACTTC
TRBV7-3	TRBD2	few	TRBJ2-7	CASSPGGGGEQYF	TGTGCCAGCAGCCCCGGTGGGGGGGGCGAGCAGTACTTC
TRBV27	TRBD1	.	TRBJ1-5	CASSPQGARQPQHF	TGTGCCAGCAGTCCCCAGGGGGCCCGGCAGCCCCAGCATTTT
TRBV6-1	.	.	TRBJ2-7	CASSGGARPYEQYF	TGTGCCAGCAGTGGGGGAGCTAGACCCTACGAGCAGTACTTC
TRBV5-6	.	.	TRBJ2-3	CASSLPDKTDTQYF	TGTGCCAGCAGCTTGCCCGACAAGACAGATACGCAGTATTTT
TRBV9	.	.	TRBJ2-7	CASSVEWGPSYEQYF	TGTGCCAGCAGCGTAGAATGGGGGCCCTCCTACGAGCAGTACTTC
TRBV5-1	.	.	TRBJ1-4	CASSLNTGTTNEKLFF	TGCGCCAGCAGCCTAAATACAGGGACCACTAATGAAAAACTGTTTTTT
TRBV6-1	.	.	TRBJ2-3	CASRTGGGGDTQYF	TGTGCCAGCAGAACGGGGGGCGGGGGAGATACGCAGTATTTT
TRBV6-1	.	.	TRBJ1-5	CASTTPNPGNQPQHF	TGTGCCAGCACCACCCCCAACCCGGGCAATCAGCCCCAGCATTTT
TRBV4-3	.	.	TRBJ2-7	CASSQNSGVYEQYF	TGCGCCAGCAGCCAAAACAGCGGAGTCTACGAGCAGTACTTC
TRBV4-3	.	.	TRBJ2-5	CASSQELQETQYF	TGCGCCAGCAGCCAAGAACTTCAAGAGACCCAGTACTTC
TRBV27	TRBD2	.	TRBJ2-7	CASSLSSGRGAYEQYF	TGTGCCAGCAGTTTATCTAGCGGGAGGGGGGCCTACGAGCAGTACTTC
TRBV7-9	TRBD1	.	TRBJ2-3	CASSWDRATDTQYF	TGTGCCAGCAGCTGGGACAGGGCCACAGATACGCAGTATTTT
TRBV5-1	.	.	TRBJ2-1	CASSVRDTAYNEQFF	TGCGCCAGCAGCGTCCGGGACACCGCCTACAATGAGCAGTTCTTC
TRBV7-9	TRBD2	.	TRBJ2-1	CASSLSLAGLYNEQFF	TGTGCCAGCAGCTTGTCACTAGCGGGGCTCTACAATGAGCAGTTCTTC
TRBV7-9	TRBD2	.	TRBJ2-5	CASSSSGQQETQYF	TGTGCCAGCAGCTCTAGCGGCCAACAAGAGACCCAGTACTTC
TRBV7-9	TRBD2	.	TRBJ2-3	CASSVSGGGTDTQYF	TGTGCCAGCAGCGTTAGCGGGGGGGGGACAGATACGCAGTATTTT
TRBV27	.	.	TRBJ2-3	CASSFAGTQSTDTQYF	TGTGCCAGCAGTTTCGCGGGCACCCAGAGCACAGATACGCAGTATTTT
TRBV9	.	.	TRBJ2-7	CASPVRGTVTYEQYF	TGTGCCAGCCCTGTGAGGGGGACGGTGACCTACGAGCAGTACTTC
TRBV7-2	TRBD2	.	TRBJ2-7	CASSYGLAAYEQYF	TGTGCCAGCAGCTATGGACTAGCGGCCTACGAGCAGTACTTC
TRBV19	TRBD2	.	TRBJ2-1	CASSLGLVNEQFF	TGTGCCAGTAGTTTGGGACTAGTTAATGAGCAGTTCTTC
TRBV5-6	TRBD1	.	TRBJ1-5	CASSFGTGGLQPQHF	TGTGCCAGCAGCTTCGGAACAGGGGGACTTCAGCCCCAGCATTTT
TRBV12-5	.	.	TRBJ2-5	CASGPGTPQETQYF	TGTGCTAGTGGCCCAGGGACACCCCAAGAGACCCAGTACTTC
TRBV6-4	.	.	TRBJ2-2	CASSEQGIAGELFF	TGTGCCAGCAGTGAGCAGGGGATTGCCGGGGAGCTGTTTTTT
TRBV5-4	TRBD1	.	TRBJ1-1	CASSFGGGGALNTEAFF	TGTGCCAGCAGCTTTGGAGGAGGGGGCGCGTTGAACACTGAAGCTTTCTTT
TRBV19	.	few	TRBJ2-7	CASSIGQGSFYEQYF	TGTGCCAGTAGTATAGGGCAGGGTAGTTTCTACGAGCAGTACTTC
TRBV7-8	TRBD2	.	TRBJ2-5	CASSLVGIGSGGETQYF	TGTGCCAGCAGCTTAGTAGGGATTGGGTCGGGAGGAGAGACCCAGTACTTC
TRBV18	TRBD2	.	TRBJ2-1	CASSHSGGANLGNEQFF	TGTGCCAGCTCCCATAGCGGGGGGGCGAACCTGGGCAATGAGCAGTTCTTC
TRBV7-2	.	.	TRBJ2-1	CASIAGSSYNEQFF	TGTGCCAGTATTGCGGGGAGCTCCTACAATGAGCAGTTCTTC
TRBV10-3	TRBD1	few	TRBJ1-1	CAIRTGGQNTEAFF	TGTGCCATCCGGACAGGGGGCCAGAACACTGAAGCTTTCTTT
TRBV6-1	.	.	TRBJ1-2	CASQGTANYGYTF	TGTGCCAGTCAGGGGACGGCTAACTATGGCTACACCTTC
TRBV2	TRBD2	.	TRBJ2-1	CASSLGGSSPSYNEQFF	TGTGCCAGCAGCCTGGGCGGGAGCTCCCCTTCCTACAATGAGCAGTTCTTC
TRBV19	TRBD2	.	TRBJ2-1	CASSIFSGGYNEQFF	TGTGCCAGTAGTATATTTAGCGGGGGGTACAATGAGCAGTTCTTC
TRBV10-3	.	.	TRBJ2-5	CAIRSTGRYETQYF	TGTGCCATCAGGTCGACAGGCCGTTACGAGACCCAGTACTTC
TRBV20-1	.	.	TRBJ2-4	CSASTGSSQYF	TGCAGTGCTTCCACAGGGAGCAGTCAGTACTTC
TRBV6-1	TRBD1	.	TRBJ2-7	CASSELGQGVYEQYF	TGTGCCAGCAGTGAACTGGGACAGGGGGTTTACGAGCAGTACTTC
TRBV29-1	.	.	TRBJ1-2	CSVGGVTGQTYGYTF	TGCAGCGTTGGGGGAGTAACCGGGCAGACCTATGGCTACACCTTC
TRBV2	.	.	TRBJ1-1	CASGADMNTEAFF	TGTGCCAGCGGGGCAGACATGAACACTGAAGCTTTCTTT
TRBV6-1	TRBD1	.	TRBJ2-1	CASSPRDRGYNEQFF	TGTGCCAGCAGCCCCCGTGACAGGGGCTACAATGAGCAGTTCTTC
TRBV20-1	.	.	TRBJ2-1	CSARSYNEQFF	TGCAGTGCCCGGAGCTACAATGAGCAGTTCTTC
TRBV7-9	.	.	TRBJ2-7	CASSRPRGSHEQYF	TGTGCCAGCAGCCGGCCCCGGGGTTCCCACGAGCAGTACTTC
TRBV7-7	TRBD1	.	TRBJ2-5	CASSSTDRGQYF	TGTGCTAGCAGCTCGACAGACAGGGGCCAGTACTTC
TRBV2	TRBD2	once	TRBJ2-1	CASSPRGGRNEQFF	TGTGCCAGCAGTCCGCGGGGGGGCCGCAATGAGCAGTTCTTC
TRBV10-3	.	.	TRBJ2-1	CAISVRTATGNEQFF	TGTGCCATCAGCGTTAGGACTGCAACGGGCAATGAGCAGTTCTTC
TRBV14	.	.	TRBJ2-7	CASSPGQSYEQYF	TGTGCCAGCAGCCCTGGACAGTCGTACGAGCAGTACTTC
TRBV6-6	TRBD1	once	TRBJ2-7	CASSMPGQGFYEQYF	TGTGCCAGCAGCATGCCGGGACAGGGGTTCTACGAGCAGTACTTC
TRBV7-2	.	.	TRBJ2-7	CASSSGAGSYEQYF	TGTGCCAGCAGCTCAGGGGCCGGCTCCTACGAGCAGTACTTC
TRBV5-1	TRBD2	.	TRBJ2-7	CASSQGLAGANEQYF	TGCGCCAGCAGTCAAGGACTAGCGGGAGCGAACGAGCAGTACTTC